A selection of T cell receptor beta chains follows, all from one sample in a study of OX40 agonist ivuxolimab in advanced cancers. Data came from immunoSEQ multiplex PCR; TCRdb stores just in-frame clones and leaves some out. The repertoire holds around 80,000 clones, with more than 75% as singletons. The source was CD4+ or CD8+ T cells sorted from blood, collected in a trial of the OX40 agonist ivuxolimab. Receptors were obtained from an adult with an advanced solid tumor such as melanoma, head and neck, liver or kidney cancer. Each CDR3 is given with its conserved first and last residue. Fields, in order: J gene, V gene, D gene, clone size, CDR3 protein, CDR3 DNA. D genes are given only for firm matches. Part of the rows lack a size; the others show once, few, many or a class for expanded clones.

>TRBJ1-2|TRBV6-6|-|-
CASSQGYGYTF
TGTGCCAGCAGTCAGGGCTATGGCTACACCTTC
>TRBJ2-1|TRBV14|TRBD1|-
CASSHQTGGDEQFF
TGTGCCAGCAGCCACCAGACAGGGGGTGATGAGCAGTTCTTC
>TRBJ2-2|TRBV28|-|-
CASTLLGIGNTGELFF
TGTGCCAGCACCCTGTTGGGTATTGGGAACACCGGGGAGCTGTTTTTT
>TRBJ1-6|TRBV7-9|-|-
CASSFSRDYLRAYNSPLHF
TGTGCCAGCAGCTTCAGCCGGGACTACCTGCGGGCCTATAATTCACCCCTCCACTTT
>TRBJ2-2|TRBV28|-|-
CASRSTRGPGELFF
TGTGCCAGCAGATCGACACGGGGGCCCGGGGAGCTGTTTTTT
>TRBJ2-2|TRBV27|-|-
CASSLLWGAGELFF
TGTGCCAGCAGTTTATTATGGGGGGCCGGGGAGCTGTTTTTT
>TRBJ2-1|TRBV19|-|-
CASSISRGMFNEQFF
TGTGCCAGTAGTATATCGCGGGGAATGTTCAATGAGCAGTTCTTC
>TRBJ2-7|TRBV2|-|-
CASSEGYEQYF
TGTGCCAGCAGTGAAGGATACGAGCAGTACTTC
>TRBJ2-2|TRBV15|TRBD1|once
CATSRDRGYSGELFF
TGTGCCACCAGCCGAGACAGGGGGTACTCGGGGGAGCTGTTTTTT
>TRBJ2-1|TRBV7-8|TRBD2|-
CASSLGAGGPVYNEQFF
TGTGCCAGCAGCTTAGGAGCGGGAGGCCCGGTCTACAATGAGCAGTTCTTC
>TRBJ1-2|TRBV7-2|TRBD1|once
CASSPHRDRVSGYTF
TGTGCCAGCAGCCCACACCGGGACAGGGTATCAGGCTACACCTTC
>TRBJ1-1|TRBV7-2|-|once
CASSLNRVTEAFF
TGTGCCAGCAGCTTAAACAGGGTCACTGAAGCTTTCTTT
>TRBJ2-1|TRBV5-1|-|-
CASSHPGSYNEQFF
TGCGCCAGCAGCCACCCCGGGAGTTACAATGAGCAGTTCTTC
>TRBJ2-3|TRBV5-1|-|-
CASSYFEPYTDTQYF
TGCGCCAGCAGCTACTTCGAACCATACACAGATACGCAGTATTTT
>TRBJ2-7|TRBV6-5|-|-
CASSGHNPANYEQYF
TGTGCCAGCAGTGGTCACAATCCGGCTAACTACGAGCAGTACTTC
>TRBJ2-5|TRBV4-1|TRBD1|-
CASSQESNRGRETQYF
TGCGCCAGCAGCCAAGAATCTAACAGGGGTAGAGAGACCCAGTACTTC
>TRBJ1-4|TRBV7-8|TRBD1|-
CASSLTGTAVGEKLFF
TGTGCCAGCAGCTTAACCGGGACAGCGGTCGGGGAAAAACTGTTTTTT
>TRBJ1-1|TRBV10-3|TRBD1|-
CAISESRTGGTEAFF
TGTGCCATCAGTGAGTCGAGGACAGGGGGCACTGAAGCTTTCTTT
>TRBJ1-2|TRBV28|TRBD1|-
CASSLAGQGASSGYTF
TGTGCCAGCAGTTTAGCGGGACAGGGGGCTTCTAGTGGCTACACCTTC
>TRBJ2-1|TRBV11-2|-|-
CASSLASLGNEQFF
TGTGCCAGCAGCTTAGCTAGTCTAGGCAATGAGCAGTTCTTC
>TRBJ1-1|TRBV4-1|-|-
CASSQGLINTEAFF
TGCGCCAGCAGCCAGGGACTTATTAACACTGAAGCTTTCTTT
>TRBJ1-1|TRBV20-1|-|-
CSAPGATEAFF
TGCAGTGCTCCAGGGGCCACTGAAGCTTTCTTT
>TRBJ2-1|TRBV9|TRBD2|-
CASSVRAGTSGMVEQFF
TGTGCCAGCAGCGTACGAGCCGGGACTAGCGGGATGGTTGAGCAGTTCTTC
>TRBJ2-2|TRBV6-6|-|-
CASIDRDTGELFF
TGTGCCAGCATCGATAGAGACACCGGGGAGCTGTTTTTT
>TRBJ2-7|TRBV27|TRBD1|-
CASTTTGGSYEQYF
TGTGCCAGCACCACTACAGGGGGCTCCTACGAGCAGTACTTC
>TRBJ1-2|TRBV7-3|-|-
CASSFSQYYGYTF
TGTGCCAGCAGCTTTAGTCAGTACTATGGCTACACCTTC
>TRBJ1-1|TRBV5-1|-|-
CASRRVGGSMNTEAFF
TGCGCCAGCAGGCGGGTCGGGGGAAGCATGAACACTGAAGCTTTCTTT
>TRBJ2-3|TRBV7-3|-|-
CASSLEGLVADTQYF
TGTGCCAGCAGCTTAGAGGGGCTGGTGGCAGATACGCAGTATTTT
>TRBJ2-7|TRBV6-5|TRBD2|-
CASTRLAGGYEQYF
TGTGCCAGCACCAGACTAGCGGGAGGCTACGAGCAGTACTTC
>TRBJ2-5|TRBV6-5|TRBD1|once
CASSYVGQAQETQYF
TGTGCCAGCAGTTACGTAGGACAGGCCCAAGAGACCCAGTACTTC
>TRBJ1-1|TRBV2|-|-
CASSGGLNTEAFF
TGTGCCAGCAGTGGGGGACTTAACACTGAAGCTTTCTTT
>TRBJ2-3|TRBV6-5|TRBD1|-
CASSYLDRGTDTQYF
TGTGCCAGCAGTTACCTTGACAGGGGCACAGATACGCAGTATTTT
>TRBJ2-5|TRBV19|TRBD2|-
CASRKGLARETQYF
TGTGCCAGTAGAAAGGGACTAGCGAGAGAGACCCAGTACTTC
>TRBJ2-3|TRBV18|-|-
CASSLTLENTDTQYF
TGTGCCAGCTCACTGACACTAGAAAACACAGATACGCAGTATTTT
>TRBJ2-5|TRBV2|-|-
CASNGGARVTQYF
TGTGCCAGCAATGGGGGGGCGAGGGTGACCCAGTACTTC
>TRBJ1-2|TRBV29-1|-|-
CSVGTPTYGYTF
TGCAGCGTCGGGACACCTACTTATGGCTACACCTTC
>TRBJ1-4|TRBV14|-|-
CASSQGITEKLFF
TGTGCCAGCAGCCAAGGAATTACTGAAAAACTGTTTTTT
>TRBJ1-4|TRBV28|-|-
CASSPPPRYEKLFF
TGTGCCAGCAGCCCACCACCGAGGTACGAAAAACTGTTTTTT
>TRBJ1-2|TRBV6-6|-|-
CASRGGQYSGYTF
TGTGCCAGCAGAGGCGGGCAGTACAGCGGCTACACCTTC
>TRBJ2-2|TRBV7-2|-|-
CASSLSSIGELFF
TGTGCCAGCAGCTTAAGTTCCATCGGGGAGCTGTTTTTT
>TRBJ2-2|TRBV10-2|-|-
CASKVTGELFF
TGCGCCAGCAAAGTAACCGGGGAGCTGTTTTTT
>TRBJ2-7|TRBV21-1|-|once
CASSTGGQGSYEQYF
TGTGCCAGCAGCACCGGGGGACAGGGCTCTTACGAGCAGTACTTC
>TRBJ1-3|TRBV5-6|-|-
CASSFQSGFTSGNTIYF
TGTGCCAGCAGCTTTCAATCCGGTTTTACTTCCGGAAACACCATATATTTT
>TRBJ2-7|TRBV11-2|TRBD2|-
CASSSPGLVSYEQYF
TGTGCCAGCAGCTCTCCGGGACTAGTCTCCTACGAGCAGTACTTC
>TRBJ1-2|TRBV30|TRBD1|-
CAWSKGAYGYTF
TGTGCCTGGAGTAAGGGGGCCTATGGCTACACCTTC
>TRBJ2-1|TRBV20-1|-|-
CSARVAYEQFF
TGCAGTGCTAGAGTGGCTTATGAGCAGTTCTTC
>TRBJ2-5|TRBV29-1|-|-
CSILGSGAETQYF
TGCAGCATCCTGGGAAGTGGGGCAGAGACCCAGTACTTC
>TRBJ1-6|TRBV6-6|-|once
CASSAQGFSPLHF
TGTGCCAGCAGTGCTCAGGGTTTTTCACCCCTCCACTTT
>TRBJ1-1|TRBV30|-|-
CAWSVGRYEAFF
TGTGCCTGGAGTGTAGGCAGATATGAAGCTTTCTTT
>TRBJ1-4|TRBV28|-|-
CASSSHRMGVYEKLFF
TGTGCCAGCAGTTCCCACCGGATGGGGGTTTATGAAAAACTGTTTTTT
>TRBJ1-4|TRBV7-9|-|-
CASRPLAGENEKLFF
TGTGCCAGCAGACCCCTGGCGGGGGAGAATGAAAAACTGTTTTTT
>TRBJ1-1|TRBV2|-|few
CASSQQVNTEAFF
TGTGCCAGCAGTCAACAGGTAAACACTGAAGCTTTCTTT
>TRBJ1-3|TRBV6-1|-|few
CASSVGQEAGNTIYF
TGTGCCAGCAGTGTAGGCCAGGAGGCCGGAAACACCATATATTTT